The entry that follows covers one TCR beta chain sequence. The germline CDR1 and CDR2 sequences are LGHNT and FRNRAP. V lost 3 bases and J lost 5; bases outside the gene matches: 5. CDR3 length: 14 amino acids. The data belong to a study of control samples from healthy donors and cancer patients. Assay used: immunoSEQ multiplex PCR; TCRdb lists only in-frame clones, some missing. The table includes 150,000 to 200,000 clones, 85% to 95% detected once. Sequencing was performed on blood. The chain couples TRBV12-5 to TRBJ1-1; TRBD1 agrees at 8 bases. The receptor comes from a man in his thirties or forties in good health. CDR3 sequence reads: CASGLTGGVTEAFF. CDR3 nucleotide sequence: TGTGCTAGTGGTTTAACAGGGGGGGTAACTGAAGCTTTCTTT. Looking up the rest from reference TRBV12-5 and TRBJ1-1 gives the full variable domain: DARVTQTPRHKVTEMGQEVTMRCQPILGHNTVFWYRQTMMQGLELLAYFRNRAPLDDSGMPKDRFSAEMPDATLATLKIQPSEPRDSAVYFCASGLTGGVTEAFFGQGTRLTVV.